The clone carrying this T cell receptor beta chain was picked up one time. Antigen unknown. This table comes from immunoSEQ multiplex PCR, and its TCRdb copy is limited to in-frame clones, with some not included. Here the sample spans some 26,000 clones, less than 85% being singletons. Time point defined: week 11, during vaccination. Doses comprised 300 ug of mutant IDH1 20-mer peptide each, plus topical imiquimod. New WHO grade 3 or 4 astrocytomas that were IDH1-mutant and ATRX-lost had been found in donors. This CDR3 is built from 16 residues. V shed 1 base and J 2 bases; nucleotides not matched to a gene: 4. CDR1 is MGHRA, CDR2 YSYEKL, per germline. The data belong to a study of a mutant IDH1 vaccine in newly diagnosed glioma. Overall study: Patients had eight vaccinations, in weeks 1, 3, 5, 7, 11, 15, 19 and 23. Onset of vaccination occurred 4-6 weeks following radiotherapy alone, or with temozolomide cycles. Former treatment meant radiotherapy, temozolomide, or both; the majority had gotten both.

This rearrangement joins TRBV4-1 to TRBJ2-3; TRBD2 agrees at 9 bases. This receptor was taken from a man between 18 and 35 years old with glioma. Some clones in this sample may be carry-over from other donors' samples. The source material was peripheral blood mononuclear cells (PBMCs), sampled from a glioma patient whose treatment included an IDH1 peptide vaccine. The CDR3: CASSQGLAENTDTQYF. The CDR3 DNA is TGCGCCAGCAGCCAAGGACTAGCGGAGAACACAGATACGCAGTATTTT.